This T cell receptor (beta chain) appears in the sequencing data of a study of T cells in women clearing cervical HPV infection. Across the whole study: Donors had HPV16-related CIN3 or worse; 2 had invasive cancer.

The germline gives CDR1 SQVTM, CDR2 ANQGSEA. The CDR3 contains 12 residues. V was pared by 4 bases and J by 4 bases, with 3 bases of the junction left unmatched. Regarding the study as a whole: Richness differences could reflect unmeasured T-cell content per sample.

Genomic DNA, averaging roughly 1,200 ng per sample, yielded TCR beta CDR3 via immunoSEQ. This table comes from immunoSEQ multiplex PCR, and its TCRdb copy is limited to in-frame clones, with some not included. The repertoire table contains 28,000 or so clones. About this clone itself: Its target is not known. The read falls 3 residues short of the CDR3 end, and the missing part is taken from the germline J gene.

The J gene is TRBJ2-7, the V gene TRBV29-1; the match to TRBD1 covers 8 bases. Sequencing input: blood buffy coat. This TCR derives from a woman between 18 and 69 years old with a cervical HPV16 infection that either progressed to CIN3+ or cleared (not recorded which). CDR3 region: CSVVDRVYEQYF. CDR3 bases read: TGCAGCGTTGTGGACAGGGTTTACGAG.